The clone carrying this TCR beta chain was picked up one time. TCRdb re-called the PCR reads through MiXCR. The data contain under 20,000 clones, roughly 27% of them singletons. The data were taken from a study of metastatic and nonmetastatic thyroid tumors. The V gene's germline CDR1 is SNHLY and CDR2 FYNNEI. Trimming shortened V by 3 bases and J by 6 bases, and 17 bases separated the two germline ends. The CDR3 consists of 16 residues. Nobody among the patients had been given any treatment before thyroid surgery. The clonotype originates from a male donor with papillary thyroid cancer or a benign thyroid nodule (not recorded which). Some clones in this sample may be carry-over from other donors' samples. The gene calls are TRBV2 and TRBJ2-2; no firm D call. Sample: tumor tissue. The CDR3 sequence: CASSDPDGLMAGELFF. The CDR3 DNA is TGTGCCAGCAGTGACCCTGACGGTTTAATGGCCGGGGAGCTGTTTTTT.